This is a list of T cell receptor beta chains from one sample in a study of cytomegalovirus exposure and HLA in healthy donors. Profiled with immunoSEQ multiplex PCR; TCRdb holds only in-frame clones, not every one. The sample has roughly 180,000 clones, more than 70% seen once. Sequenced: PBMCs. The source of these receptors is a girl under 18 in good health and CMV-seropositive. CDR3s include the opening cysteine and the closing phenylalanine or tryptophan. The order of the fields is CDR3 protein, CDR3 DNA, V gene, clone size, J gene, D gene. The D gene is left open where the match is weak. A clone size is listed for some rows: how often the clone was seen (once, few, many), or a class if it is expanded.

CDR3aa: CASSVSPEESGYTF; CDR3nt: TGTGCCAGCAGCGTATCCCCAGAGGAATCTGGCTACACCTTC; v_gene: TRBV9; abundance: few; j_gene: TRBJ1-2; d_gene: -
CDR3aa: CASSPRGGSQPQHF; CDR3nt: TGTGCCAGCAGCCCAAGGGGGGGTAGTCAGCCCCAGCATTTT; v_gene: TRBV11-2; abundance: -; j_gene: TRBJ1-5; d_gene: -
CDR3aa: CASSSRAGGGNYGYTF; CDR3nt: TGTGCCAGCAGCTCCCGAGCAGGGGGCGGAAACTATGGCTACACCTTC; v_gene: TRBV7-9; abundance: -; j_gene: TRBJ1-2; d_gene: TRBD1
CDR3aa: CASSQGVWGTNEKLFF; CDR3nt: TGCGCCAGCAGCCAAGGGGTTTGGGGCACTAATGAAAAACTGTTTTTT; v_gene: TRBV4-1; abundance: -; j_gene: TRBJ1-4; d_gene: -
CDR3aa: CASSIVSGRIKDTQYF; CDR3nt: TGTGCCAGTAGTATAGTTAGCGGGAGAATCAAGGATACGCAGTATTTT; v_gene: TRBV19; abundance: -; j_gene: TRBJ2-3; d_gene: TRBD2
CDR3aa: CASSGGTAEAFF; CDR3nt: TGTGCCAGCAGTGGGGGGACAGCTGAAGCTTTCTTT; v_gene: TRBV6-1; abundance: -; j_gene: TRBJ1-1; d_gene: TRBD1
CDR3aa: CASSDLGLGGNEKLFF; CDR3nt: TGTGCCAGCAGTGATCTTGGTTTAGGGGGTAATGAAAAACTGTTTTTT; v_gene: TRBV25-1; abundance: -; j_gene: TRBJ1-4; d_gene: -
CDR3aa: CASSVSGVTSYEQYF; CDR3nt: TGTGCCAGCAGCGTCAGCGGGGTTACCTCCTACGAGCAGTACTTC; v_gene: TRBV9; abundance: -; j_gene: TRBJ2-7; d_gene: TRBD2
CDR3aa: CASSKPGTSGANEQFF; CDR3nt: TGTGCCAGCAGCAAACCCGGGACTAGCGGGGCCAATGAGCAGTTCTTC; v_gene: TRBV21-1; abundance: -; j_gene: TRBJ2-1; d_gene: -
CDR3aa: CASSRTGADTVEQYF; CDR3nt: TGTGCCAGCAGCCGGACAGGGGCCGATACGGTCGAGCAGTACTTC; v_gene: TRBV9; abundance: -; j_gene: TRBJ2-7; d_gene: TRBD1
CDR3aa: CASSVFYEQYF; CDR3nt: TGTGCCAGCAGCGTCTTCTACGAGCAGTACTTC; v_gene: TRBV9; abundance: once; j_gene: TRBJ2-7; d_gene: -
CDR3aa: CASSEIGGYEQYF; CDR3nt: TGTGCCAGCAGTGAGATAGGGGGCTACGAGCAGTACTTC; v_gene: TRBV6-1; abundance: -; j_gene: TRBJ2-7; d_gene: -
CDR3aa: CASSIRDRGGETQYF; CDR3nt: TGTGCCAGCAGCATCCGGGACAGGGGTGGCGAGACCCAGTACTTC; v_gene: TRBV7-9; abundance: once; j_gene: TRBJ2-5; d_gene: TRBD1
CDR3aa: CASSPAGRSGTGELFF; CDR3nt: TGTGCCAGCAGCCCCGCGGGCAGGTCGGGGACCGGGGAGCTGTTTTTT; v_gene: TRBV7-8; abundance: -; j_gene: TRBJ2-2; d_gene: -
CDR3aa: CASSLVGGNTEAFF; CDR3nt: TGCGCCAGCAGCTTGGTGGGGGGGAACACTGAAGCTTTCTTT; v_gene: TRBV5-1; abundance: -; j_gene: TRBJ1-1; d_gene: -
CDR3aa: CASSSGGDEQYF; CDR3nt: TGTGCCAGCAGTTCCGGGGGGGACGAGCAGTACTTC; v_gene: TRBV7-6; abundance: -; j_gene: TRBJ2-7; d_gene: TRBD2